A selection of T cell receptor beta chains follows, all from one sample in a study of blood T cell repertoires in COVID-19. Measured with immunoSEQ multiplex PCR; TCRdb has only the in-frame clones, and not every one. Counted here are hundreds of thousands of clones, more than 70% occurring once; the ten biggest clones make up approximately 4.3%. What was sequenced was PBMCs or T cells enriched from blood (not recorded which). All receptors come from a man aged 25-40 years with acute COVID-19. Each CDR3 is given with its conserved first and last residue. Each record gives: clone size, V gene, D gene, J gene, CDR3 DNA, CDR3 protein. A D gene is named only where the DNA matches it firmly. The size entry is marked missing in some rows and otherwise reads once, few, many or a size class.

>NA|TRBV7-3|NA|TRBJ2-6
TGTGCCAGCAGCTTACAGGGGGCCAACGTCCTGACTTTC
CASSLQGANVLTF
>NA|TRBV11-2|NA|TRBJ1-3
TGTGCCAGCAGCCCTAACCTCAGCGGCTCTGGAAACACCATATATTTT
CASSPNLSGSGNTIYF
>NA|TRBV2|TRBD1|TRBJ2-7
TGTGCCAGCAGGTGGGACAGGAGTATCTACGAGCAGTACTTC
CASRWDRSIYEQYF
>NA|TRBV5-5|TRBD1|TRBJ1-4
TGTGCCAGCAGCGCAGACAGGGGGATACAGGAAAAACTGTTTTTT
CASSADRGIQEKLFF
>NA|TRBV5-6|NA|TRBJ1-1
TGTGCCAGCAGCTTGGGTGGCTCCCCTGAAGCTTTCTTT
CASSLGGSPEAFF
>NA|TRBV4-2|NA|TRBJ1-6
TGTGCCAGCAGCCAAGAACCGGACAGCTTATCTCCCCTCCACTTT
CASSQEPDSLSPLHF
>NA|TRBV19|TRBD1|TRBJ1-4
TGTGCCAGTAGTATGCCCGGGGGACAGGGGCAAGGAAAACTGTTTTTT
CASSMPGGQGQGKLFF
>NA|TRBV30|NA|TRBJ1-1
TGTGCCTGGAGTGTACCGGGAATGAACACTGAAGCTTTCTTT
CAWSVPGMNTEAFF
>NA|TRBV19|NA|TRBJ1-2
TGTGCCAGTAGTTCTCCTGGTATTCCCAGGTGGGGCTACACCTTC
CASSSPGIPRWGYTF
>NA|TRBV21-1|NA|TRBJ2-1
TGTGCCAGCAGCGAGGGAAAACCCAATGAGCAGTTCTTC
CASSEGKPNEQFF
>NA|TRBV7-9|NA|TRBJ2-7
TGTGCCAGCAGCGCTAGTACTAGCTCCGAGCAGTACTTC
CASSASTSSEQYF
>NA|TRBV28|TRBD1|TRBJ1-4
TGTGCCAGCAGCCCACAGGGGGCAACTAATGAAAAACTGTTTTTT
CASSPQGATNEKLFF
>NA|TRBV2|TRBD1|TRBJ1-4
TGTGCCTCGGAGACAGGGGGCCGAACTAATGAAAAACTGTTTTTT
CASETGGRTNEKLFF
>NA|TRBV19|NA|TRBJ1-1
TGTGCCAGTATCTCTTTGCGGACGGGGACTGAAGCTTTCTTT
CASISLRTGTEAFF
>NA|TRBV6-4|TRBD1|TRBJ2-1
TGTGCCAGCAGTCCCCACGGACAGGGTAGCTCCTACAATGAGCAGTTCTTC
CASSPHGQGSSYNEQFF
>NA|TRBV20-1|NA|TRBJ2-3
TGCAGTGGACTGTTACCAGATACGCAGTATTTT
CSGLLPDTQYF
>NA|TRBV6-5|NA|TRBJ1-2
TGTGCCAGCAGCTACGCTATAGGGGGTTTTAACTATGGCTACACCTTC
CASSYAIGGFNYGYTF
>NA|TRBV2|NA|TRBJ1-4
TGTGCCAGCCGTAGGGGATCTAATGAAAAACTGTTTTTT
CASRRGSNEKLFF
>NA|TRBV4-1|TRBD1|TRBJ2-7
TGCGCCAGCAGCCAAGATGGGGCGGGGACAGGGGGACTCGAGCAGTACTTC
CASSQDGAGTGGLEQYF
>few|TRBV19|NA|TRBJ2-7
TGTGCCAGTAGTATCTATCCACCACCTCCCTACGAGCAGTACTTC
CASSIYPPPPYEQYF
>few|TRBV21-1|NA|TRBJ1-4
TGTGCCAGCAGCAAAGCGGGGACAGAGGATGAAAAACTGTTTTTT
CASSKAGTEDEKLFF
>NA|TRBV9|TRBD2|TRBJ2-5
TGTGCCAGCAGCCACAACCCCCCTAGCGGGGGGCCCCCCTCGTACCAAGAGACCCAGTACTTC
CASSHNPPSGGPPSYQETQYF
>NA|TRBV6-2/TRBV6-3|NA|TRBJ2-7
TGTGCCAGCAGTTACTCGATCGCAAGAGTAAGCTCCTACGAGCAGTACTTC
CASSYSIARVSSYEQYF
>NA|TRBV24-1|NA|TRBJ2-3
TGTGCCACCAGTGCCTCACCTGGGGGGGGGCCCTTAATGCAGTATTTT
CATSASPGGGPLMQYF
>NA|TRBV19|NA|TRBJ2-7
TGTGCCAGTAGTATTACCCCAGGGGAGAGCGAGCAGTACTTC
CASSITPGESEQYF
>NA|TRBV6-5|NA|TRBJ2-1
TGTGCCAGCACCCAACCCAACAGCTACAATGAGCAGTTCTTC
CASTQPNSYNEQFF
>NA|TRBV5-1|TRBD1|TRBJ2-6
TGCGCCAGCAGCTTGACACCCCCGGGACAGGGATCTGGGGCCAACGTCCTGACTTTC
CASSLTPPGQGSGANVLTF
>NA|TRBV12-3/TRBV12-4|NA|TRBJ1-6
TGTGCCAGCAGTTTAGGGGGCGATTCACCCCTCCACTTT
CASSLGGDSPLHF
>NA|TRBV10-2|TRBD1|TRBJ1-1
TGCGCCAGCAGCCAAGGACAGGGAGGGAACACTGAAGCTTTCTTT
CASSQGQGGNTEAFF
>NA|TRBV7-3|NA|TRBJ1-2
TGTGCCAGCAGCGAGACAGGTTATAACTATGGCTACACCTTC
CASSETGYNYGYTF
>NA|TRBV5-1|TRBD1|TRBJ2-7
TGCGCCAGCAGCTGGGACAGGGATAAGGACGAGCAGTACTTC
CASSWDRDKDEQYF
>NA|TRBV15|NA|TRBJ1-6
TGTGCCACCAGCGATATTCACTTACCCCTCCACTTT
CATSDIHLPLHF
>many|TRBV19|TRBD1|TRBJ1-3
TGTGCCAGTGGACAGGGGGCGAATCCTGGAAACACCATATATTTT
CASGQGANPGNTIYF
>NA|TRBV2|NA|TRBJ2-5
TGTGCCAGCAGTGTTGTTCCGGGCCGACTAGAAGAGACCCAGTACTTC
CASSVVPGRLEETQYF
>NA|TRBV6-5|NA|TRBJ1-1
TGTGCCAGCAGTTACCCTCGGGGTGCGGAGACTGAAGCTTTCTTT
CASSYPRGAETEAFF
>NA|TRBV11-2|TRBD1|TRBJ2-7
TGTGCCAGCAGCTTAGATAGACAGGGTGGGCAGTACTTC
CASSLDRQGGQYF
>NA|TRBV18|NA|TRBJ1-6
TGTGCCAGCTCACCGCGCAGGGATCTGTCCTATAATTCACCCCTCCACTTT
CASSPRRDLSYNSPLHF
>NA|TRBV20-1|NA|TRBJ2-2
TGCAGTGCCAGTGGGGCCCCGAACACCGGGGAGCTGTTTTTT
CSASGAPNTGELFF
>NA|TRBV7-3|NA|TRBJ2-2
TGTGCCAGCAGCCCAGACCGTCAGGGCACCGGGGAGCTGTTTTTT
CASSPDRQGTGELFF
>NA|TRBV19|NA|TRBJ1-5
TGTGCCAGTAGTGAGACAGGTGGCAATCAGCCCCAGCATTTT
CASSETGGNQPQHF
>NA|TRBV19|NA|TRBJ2-3
TGTGCCAGTAGTATAGCCTCCGTTTCGGGCACAGATACGCAGTATTTT
CASSIASVSGTDTQYF
>NA|TRBV6-1|NA|TRBJ1-5
TGTGCCAGCAGTGAGACAGGACGGAGCAATCAGCCCCAGCATTTT
CASSETGRSNQPQHF
>NA|TRBV3-1/TRBV3-2|NA|TRBJ1-3
TGTGCCAGCAGCGAGACGGCAGGCTCCTCTGGAAACACCATATATTTT
CASSETAGSSGNTIYF
>NA|TRBV3-1/TRBV3-2|NA|TRBJ1-2
TGTGCCAGCAGCCAAGGGATCGGGGAGGGCTACACCTTC
CASSQGIGEGYTF
>NA|TRBV7-6|NA|TRBJ1-5
TGTGCCAGCAGCCGCGGAATCAATCAGCCCCAGCATTTT
CASSRGINQPQHF
>NA|TRBV4-1|NA|TRBJ2-5
TGCGCCAGCAGCCAGGTAGGGGTCGGTGAGACCCAGTACTTC
CASSQVGVGETQYF
>NA|TRBV6-5|NA|TRBJ2-2
TGTGCCAGCATGTCCGGAGGGGACAACACCGGGGAGCTGTTTTTT
CASMSGGDNTGELFF
>NA|TRBV7-6|TRBD1|TRBJ1-1
TGTGCCAGCAGAATCGGACAGGGGGGAGGAACTGAAGCTTTCTTT
CASRIGQGGGTEAFF
>few|TRBV5-4|NA|TRBJ2-7
TGTGCCAGCAGCCCCGGGGGAAAGAGCTCCTACGAGCAGTACTTC
CASSPGGKSSYEQYF
>NA|TRBV5-1|TRBD1|TRBJ1-2
TGCGCCAGCAGCCCCGGGACAGGGGAAGGTGGCTACACCTTC
CASSPGTGEGGYTF
>NA|TRBV5-4|TRBD2|TRBJ2-7
TGTGCCAGCAGCCTAGGACTAGCGGAACACGAGCAGTACTTC
CASSLGLAEHEQYF